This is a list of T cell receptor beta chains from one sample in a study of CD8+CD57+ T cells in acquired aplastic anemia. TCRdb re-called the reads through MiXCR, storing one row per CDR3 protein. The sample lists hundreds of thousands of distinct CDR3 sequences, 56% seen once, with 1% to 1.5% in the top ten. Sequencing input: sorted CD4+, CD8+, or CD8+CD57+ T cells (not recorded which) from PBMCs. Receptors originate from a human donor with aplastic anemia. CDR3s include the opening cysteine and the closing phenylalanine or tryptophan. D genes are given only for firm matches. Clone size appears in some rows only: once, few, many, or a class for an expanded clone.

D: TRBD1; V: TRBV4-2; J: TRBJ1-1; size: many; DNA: TGTGCCAGCAGCCATAACCTTCCGGGACAGCAAGGCACTGAAGCTTTCTTT; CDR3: CASSHNLPGQQGTEAFF
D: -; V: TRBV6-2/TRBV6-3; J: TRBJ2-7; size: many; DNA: TGTGCCAGCAGCTGGGTCTCGGGGCCCTACGAGCAGTACTTC; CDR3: CASSWVSGPYEQYF
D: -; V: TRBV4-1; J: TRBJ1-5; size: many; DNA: TGCGCCAGCAGCCAACCAGGAGGACAGTTAAATCAGCCCCAGCATTTT; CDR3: CASSQPGGQLNQPQHF
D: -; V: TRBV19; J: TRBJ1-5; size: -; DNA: TGTGCCAGTAGTACGGACACTTATAGCAATCAGCCCCAGCATTTT; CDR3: CASSTDTYSNQPQHF
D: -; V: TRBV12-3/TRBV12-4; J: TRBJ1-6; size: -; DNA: TGTGCCAGCAGTTCAAGGGGCCCTCCGGAGGTCCTCCACTTT; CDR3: CASSSRGPPEVLHF
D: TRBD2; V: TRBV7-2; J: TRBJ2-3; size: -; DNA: TGTGCCAGCAGCCCCTCACTAGCGGGAGCGGGGGCAGATACGCAGTATTTT; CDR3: CASSPSLAGAGADTQYF
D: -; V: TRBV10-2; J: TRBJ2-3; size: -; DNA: TGCGCCAGCAGTGAGTCAAGCTATCGTGCCGATACGCAGTATTTT; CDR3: CASSESSYRADTQYF
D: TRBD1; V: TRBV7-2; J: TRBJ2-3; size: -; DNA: TGTGCCAGCAGCCCTGGGACAGGAACAACAGATACGCAGTATTTT; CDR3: CASSPGTGTTDTQYF
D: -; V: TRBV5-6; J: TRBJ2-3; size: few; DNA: TGTGCCAGCAGCTTGATCGGTTTCCGAAGCACAGATACGCAGTATTTT; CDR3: CASSLIGFRSTDTQYF
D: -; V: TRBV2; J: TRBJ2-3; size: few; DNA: TGTGCCAGCAGATCAGGCACAGATGCGCAGTATTTT; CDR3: CASRSGTDAQYF
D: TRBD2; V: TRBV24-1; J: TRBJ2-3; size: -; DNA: TGTGCCACCAGTGATCCCGGGACTAGCGGGATAACAGATACGCAGTATTTT; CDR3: CATSDPGTSGITDTQYF
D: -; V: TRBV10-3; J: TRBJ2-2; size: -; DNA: TGTGCCATCGGAAACTCGGGATGGGGGGCCGGGGAGCTGTTTTTT; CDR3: CAIGNSGWGAGELFF
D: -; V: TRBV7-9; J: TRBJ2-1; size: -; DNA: TGTGCCAGCAGCTTGGGCGGGGCTGACAATGAGCAGTTCTTC; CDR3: CASSLGGADNEQFF
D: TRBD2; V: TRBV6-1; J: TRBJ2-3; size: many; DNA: TGTGCCAGCTCGCGGGAGGGCCGCGGAGATACGCAGTATTTT; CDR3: CASSREGRGDTQYF
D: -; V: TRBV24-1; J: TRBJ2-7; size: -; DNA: TGTGCCAGCAGCCAAACGCAAGGGGCCTACGAGCAGTACTTC; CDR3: CASSQTQGAYEQYF
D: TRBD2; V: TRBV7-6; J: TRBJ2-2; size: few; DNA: TGTGCCAGCAGCGTTTTACCTCGAGCGGGAGCCGGGGAGCTGTTTTTT; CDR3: CASSVLPRAGAGELFF
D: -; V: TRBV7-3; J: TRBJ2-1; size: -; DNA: TGTGCCAGCAGCTTAACGGCGGGGACGTACAATGAGCAGTTCTTC; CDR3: CASSLTAGTYNEQFF
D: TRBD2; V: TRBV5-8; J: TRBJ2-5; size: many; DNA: TGTGCCAGCAGCTTGGGGGGTAGCGGGAGCGGGGAGACCCAGTACTTC; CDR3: CASSLGGSGSGETQYF
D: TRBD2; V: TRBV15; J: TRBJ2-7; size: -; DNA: TGTGCCACCAGCAGAGACCGGGGGGGGGCCTACGAGCAGTACTTC; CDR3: CATSRDRGGAYEQYF
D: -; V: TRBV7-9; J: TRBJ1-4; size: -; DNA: TGTGCCAGCAGCTTAACACCTGAGGAAAAACTGTTTTTT; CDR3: CASSLTPEEKLFF
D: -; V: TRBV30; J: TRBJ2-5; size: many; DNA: TGTGCCTGGAGTAGGACTATGGGAGAGACCCAGTACTTC; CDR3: CAWSRTMGETQYF
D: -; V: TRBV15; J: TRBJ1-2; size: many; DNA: TGTGCCACCAGCAGAGATCTTCATAACTATGGCTACACCTTC; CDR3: CATSRDLHNYGYTF
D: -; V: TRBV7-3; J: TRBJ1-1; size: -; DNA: TGTGCCAGCAGCCCCCTTGGTGGAGGGACTGAAGCTTTCTTT; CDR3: CASSPLGGGTEAFF
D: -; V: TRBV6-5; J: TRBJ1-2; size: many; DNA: TGTGCCAGCAGTTACTCCCTTAGGTCAACGGGGGGAGAAGGCGGCTACACCTTC; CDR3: CASSYSLRSTGGEGGYTF
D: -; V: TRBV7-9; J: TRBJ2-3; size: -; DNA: TGTGCCGATCGGGGCAGGGCGGGAAGCACAGATACGCAGTATTTT; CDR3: CADRGRAGSTDTQYF
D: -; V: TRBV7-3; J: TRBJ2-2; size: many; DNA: TGTGCCAGCAGCTTAACCCCAGGGGCCGGGGAGCTGTTTTTT; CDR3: CASSLTPGAGELFF
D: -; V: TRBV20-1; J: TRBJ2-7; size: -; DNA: TGCAGTGCCATGACAACCCTAGCGTCAAATGAGCAGTACTTC; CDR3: CSAMTTLASNEQYF
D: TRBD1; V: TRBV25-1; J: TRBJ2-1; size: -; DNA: TGTGCCAGCAGTGGTTCCACCGGGACAGTCCCCTACAATGAGCAGTTATTC; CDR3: CASSGSTGTVPYNEQLF
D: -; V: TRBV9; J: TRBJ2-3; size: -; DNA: TGTGCCAGCAGCCCCAGGGCTTTTAGCACAGATACGCAGTATTTT; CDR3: CASSPRAFSTDTQYF
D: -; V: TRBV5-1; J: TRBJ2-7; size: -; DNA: TGCGCCAGCAGCTTGGCCGGGACTCTTGGGGACGAGCAGTACTTC; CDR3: CASSLAGTLGDEQYF
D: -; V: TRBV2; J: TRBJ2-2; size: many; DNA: TGTGCCACCGAGGGGGGGGCAGAAGGCACCGGGGAGCTGTTTTTT; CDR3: CATEGGAEGTGELFF
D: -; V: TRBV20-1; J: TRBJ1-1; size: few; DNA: TGCAGTGCTAGTGAAGGTACGAACACTGAAGCTTTCTTT; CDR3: CSASEGTNTEAFF
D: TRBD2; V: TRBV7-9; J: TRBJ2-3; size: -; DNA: TGTGCCAGCCGCAGCGGGAGTTCGGATACGCAGTATTTT; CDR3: CASRSGSSDTQYF
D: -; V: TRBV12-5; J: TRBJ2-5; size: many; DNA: TGTGCTAGTGGTTTGGTAGATCGGGTTGGGACCCAGTACTTC; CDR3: CASGLVDRVGTQYF
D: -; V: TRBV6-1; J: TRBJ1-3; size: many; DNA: TGTGCCAGCAGTGAAGCGGGGGGCACTGGAAACACCATATATTTT; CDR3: CASSEAGGTGNTIYF
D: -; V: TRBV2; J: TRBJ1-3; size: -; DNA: TGTGCCGGAAGAAGGGGACTGAACACCATATATTTT; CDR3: CAGRRGLNTIYF
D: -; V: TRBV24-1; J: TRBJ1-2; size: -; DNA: TGTGCCACCAGTGATTGGGATCGGAGGGGCTACACCTTC; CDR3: CATSDWDRRGYTF
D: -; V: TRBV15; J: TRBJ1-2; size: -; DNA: TGTGCCACCAGCGGAGGGAGAGGTTACGACTATGGCTACACCTTC; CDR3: CATSGGRGYDYGYTF
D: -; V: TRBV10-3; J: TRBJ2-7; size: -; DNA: TGTGCCATCGCCCCTCGACAGGCTAGCAGCTCCTACGAGCAGTACTTC; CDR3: CAIAPRQASSSYEQYF
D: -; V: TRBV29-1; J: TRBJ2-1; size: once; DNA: TGCAGCGTTGGAAGCCGACTAGTTGGGGACTACAATGAGCAGTTCTTC; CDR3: CSVGSRLVGDYNEQFF
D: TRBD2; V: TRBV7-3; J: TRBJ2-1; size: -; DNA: TGTGCCAGCAGCTTCCTAGCGGCCCAGGCTAATGAGCAGTTCTTC; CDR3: CASSFLAAQANEQFF
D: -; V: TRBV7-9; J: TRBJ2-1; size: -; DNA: TGTGCCAGCAGCTTAAGCCCGGACGGTGAGCAGTTCTTC; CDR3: CASSLSPDGEQFF
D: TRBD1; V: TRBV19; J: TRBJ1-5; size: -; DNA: TGTGCCAGTAGTACACCGGGACAGATGGGCAATCAGCCCCAGCATTTT; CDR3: CASSTPGQMGNQPQHF
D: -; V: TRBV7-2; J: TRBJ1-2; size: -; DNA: TGTGCCAGCAGCTTCTCGGATTATGGCTACACCTTC; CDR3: CASSFSDYGYTF
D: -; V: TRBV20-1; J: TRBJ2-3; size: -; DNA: TGCAGTGCTAGAGTCAGGGGCCTATCCTACAATGAGCAGTATTTT; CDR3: CSARVRGLSYNEQYF
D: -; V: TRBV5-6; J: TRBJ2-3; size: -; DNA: TGTGCCAGCAGCTTGGCTATTACGCAGTATTTT; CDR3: CASSLAITQYF
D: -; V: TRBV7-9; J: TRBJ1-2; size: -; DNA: TGTGCCAGCAGCTTAGGGCCGGCAGCAAACTATGGCTACACCTTC; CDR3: CASSLGPAANYGYTF